What follows are 26 T cell receptor beta chains derived from one specimen sequenced in a study of CD8+CD57+ T cells in acquired aplastic anemia. CDR3 and TCR beta VDJ profiling relied on genomic DNA as the template. One entry per CDR3 protein, called by TCRdb with MiXCR from the reads. The data show about 470,000 distinct CDR3 sequences, with approximately 32% seen just once and about 0.8% held by the top ten. For sequencing, patients were chosen who had shown expansion of CD8+CD57+ cells by flow cytometry. The sample comprised sorted CD4+, CD8+, or CD8+CD57+ T cells (not recorded which) from PBMCs. Every receptor here comes from a human donor with aplastic anemia.

This chain connects TRBV30 to TRBJ1-2, with D possibly TRBD1 on 5 matching bases. V lost 3 bases, J lost 7 bases, and 9 bases lay in between. The germline CDR1 and CDR2 sequences are GTSNPN and SVGIG (reference sequence). The CDR3 runs 11 residues. CDR3 protein: CAWSEGLGYTF. CDR3 DNA: TGTGCCTGGAGCGAGGGGCTTGGCTACACCTTC.

This clonotype was detected many times. The chain has TRBV19 and TRBJ1-1; D uncertain. Germline V gives CDR1 LNHDA, CDR2 SQIVND (reference sequence). The CDR3 contains 13 residues. V lost 2 bases, J lost 3 bases, and 7 bases lay in between. The CDR3 loop is CASSIRVDTEAFF. In nucleotides, the CDR3 is TGTGCCAGTAGTATACGAGTGGACACTGAAGCTTTCTTT.

Worth noting for this clonotype: A much larger clone lies one base from this, so it may be a read error. This chain uses TRBV15 with TRBJ2-1; D is unresolved. The CDR3 covers 17 residues. From germline, CDR1 is LNHNV and CDR2 YYDKDF (reference sequence). The CDR3 DNA sequence: TGTGCCACCAGCAGAGATAGGGCAGCGCACTCCCACAATGAGCAGTTCTTC. It encodes CATSRDRAAHSHNEQFF.

This clonotype was detected a few times. This chain links TRBV2 with TRBJ2-1; D is unclear. V was trimmed by 2 bases and J by 3 bases, leaving 11 bases between them. CDR1 is SNHLY and CDR2 is FYNNEI in the germline V gene. This CDR3 region has 15 residues. Here the CDR3 DNA reads TGTGCCAGCAGTGAACTCGCGGTAGACTACAATGAGCAGTTCTTC. It specifies CASSELAVDYNEQFF.

Ten or more counts support this clonotype. The gene calls are TRBV2 and TRBJ1-3; TRBD1 matches 10 bases. With V trimmed by 7 bases and J by 0 bases, 3 bases remained unmatched. The CDR3 loop spans 15 amino acids. Germline values: CDR1 SNHLY, CDR2 FYNNEI. DNA for the CDR3: TGTGCCAGCACCGGACAGGGGGTCTCTGGAAACACCATATATTTT. Its translation: CASTGQGVSGNTIYF.

This clonotype has only one observation. The chain couples TRBV5-5 to TRBJ1-1; D gene unclear. This CDR3 has 13 residues. The V gene lost 0 bases and the J gene lost 7 bases, with 10 bases spanning the gap. From germline, CDR1 is SGHKS and CDR2 YYEKEE (reference sequence). CDR3 bases: TGTGCCAGCAGCTTGGCCGATGGCATTGAAGCTTTCTTT. As protein: CASSLADGIEAFF.

This clonotype showed up many times. The chain employs TRBV19 and TRBJ1-2, with D unresolved. V lost 2 bases to trimming and J lost 4 bases, with 11 bases between them. Germline V gives CDR1 LNHDA, CDR2 SQIVND (reference sequence). This CDR3 comprises 14 residues. As DNA, the CDR3 is TGTGCCAGTAGTATAAACGAGGAAAGCTATGGCTACACCTTC. Translating it yields CASSINEESYGYTF.

A word on this clonotype: At one boundary the junction diverges from the germline segment, which might be a read error. V usage is TRBV13 and J usage is TRBJ2-1, with 7 bases fitting TRBD2. This CDR3 has 16 amino acids. Per the germline V gene, CDR1 is PRHDT and CDR2 is FYEKMQ (reference sequence). Here the CDR3 DNA reads TGCGCCAGCAGCTTGGGGGGGGGACCAAGCTACAATGAGCAGTTCTTC. Protein: CASSLGGGPSYNEQFF.

The chain carries TRBV4-2 and TRBJ1-1; no firm D call. CDR3 length equals 15 residues. The germline V gene encodes CDR1 LGHNA and CDR2 YNFKEQ. The germline V and J ends were trimmed by 0 bases and 5 bases, with 13 bases remaining between them. The CDR3 region is CASSQDLSRDTEAFF. DNA for the CDR3: TGTGCCAGCAGCCAAGATCTCAGTAGGGATACTGAAGCTTTCTTT.

This chain uses TRBV7-9 with TRBJ1-3; D call uncertain. The CDR3 is made up of 12 amino acids. Germline CDR1 SEHNR, CDR2 FQNEAQ (reference sequence). V lost 8 bases, J lost 8 bases, and 13 bases lay in between. The CDR3 here is CASRSSSDTIYF. The CDR3 bases are TGTGCCAGCCGCTCGTCGTCAGACACCATATATTTT.

On this clonotype itself: A read error may be the cause here, since a much bigger clone is one base away. V usage is TRBV9 and J usage is TRBJ1-2, with D maybe TRBD1 (5 bases). Germline V gives CDR1 SGDLS, CDR2 YYNGEE. Between the trimmed V and J ends, which lost 4 bases and 3 bases, there was a span of 10 bases. This CDR3 is 13 amino acids long. The CDR3 region has the DNA TGTGCCAGCAGCTACGTGACAGACTATGGCTACACCTTC. As protein: CASSYVTDYGYTF.

This clonotype showed up many times. The chain employs TRBV27 and TRBJ2-7; 9 nucleotides align to TRBD1. The CDR3 covers 14 residues. Germline CDR1 and CDR2: MNHEY and SMNVEV (reference sequence). The junction had 5 bases not matched to a gene; V was cut back by 3 bases and J by 5 bases. CDR3 sequence: CASSLGTGHDEQYF. The CDR3 coding sequence is TGTGCCAGCAGTTTGGGGACAGGGCACGACGAGCAGTACTTC.

This chain links TRBV6-1 with TRBJ1-2, with D possibly TRBD1 on 6 matching bases. Germline CDR1 MNHNS, CDR2 SASEGT. The CDR3 runs to 13 residues. Trimming took 2 bases from V and 8 from J, leaving 12 bases between them. CDR3 nucleotides: TGTGCCAGCAGTGAAAGTTCAGGGGACGGCTACACCTTC. Protein: CASSESSGDGYTF.

This clonotype was seen only a few times. This may come from a read error, since a much larger clone is one base off. This rearrangement joins TRBV7-9 to TRBJ1-1; D gene unclear. CDR3 size: 12 residues. The V gene's germline CDR1 is SEHNR and CDR2 FQNEAQ (reference sequence). The CDR3 DNA sequence: TGTGCCAACAGCTTACGCAACACTGAAGCTTTCTTT. It specifies CANSLRNTEAFF.

The chain is built from TRBV19 and TRBJ1-3; D gene ambiguous. The CDR3 runs to 14 residues. Germline V lookup: CDR1 LNHDA, CDR2 SQIVND (reference sequence). V gave up 11 bases and J gave up 1 base, with 15 bases separating them. CDR3 loop: CAWSPKGSGNTIYF. DNA for the CDR3: TGTGCCTGGAGTCCTAAAGGGTCTGGAAACACCATATATTTT.

This clonotype was observed many times. This chain connects TRBV7-2 to TRBJ2-7; 10 bases fit TRBD2. This CDR3 contains 16 residues. Unmatched junction bases numbered 5, after V lost 1 base and J lost 2 bases. CDR1 is SGHTA, CDR2 FQGNSA, per germline. Here the CDR3 reads CASSLGQSGRAYEQYF. The CDR3 DNA reads TGTGCCAGCAGCTTAGGGCAGAGCGGGAGGGCCTACGAGCAGTACTTC.

This clonotype was observed many times. The J gene is TRBJ2-7, the V gene TRBV2; TRBD2 agrees at 14 bases. J gave up 0 bases and V 4 bases, and 5 bases lay outside the gene matches. The CDR3 runs to 17 residues. Germline-derived CDR1 and CDR2 are SNHLY and FYNNEI. CDR3 sequence reads: CASSARLAGGHSYEQYF. The CDR3 DNA reads TGTGCCAGCAGTGCTCGACTAGCGGGAGGGCACTCCTACGAGCAGTACTTC.

The rearrangement joins TRBV5-1 to TRBJ1-1; TRBD1 aligns across 7 bases. The germline V gene encodes CDR1 SGHRS and CDR2 YFSETQ. Trimming cost V 4 bases and J 0 bases; bases outside gene matches: 9. This CDR3 has 16 residues. The CDR3 spells CASSPKDRTMNTEAFF. The CDR3 DNA sequence: TGCGCCAGCAGCCCCAAGGACAGGACCATGAACACTGAAGCTTTCTTT.

In this sample, this clonotype turned up many times. The V gene is TRBV20-1, the J gene TRBJ1-5; 10 positions agree with TRBD1. This CDR3 contains 15 residues. Germline V gene lookup returns CDR1 DFQATT and CDR2 SNEGSKA (reference sequence). Trimming cost V 5 bases and J 5 bases; bases outside gene matches: 9. In DNA, the CDR3 is TGCAGTGCTGGTGAGGGACAGGGGATGCATCAGCCCCAGCATTTT. Translation gives CSAGEGQGMHQPQHF.

This sequence joins TRBV5-1 and TRBJ1-2, with 8 bases matching TRBD1. V dropped 6 bases and J dropped 6; count of bases not matched to a gene: 16. The CDR3 totals 16 residues. Germline V gene sequence: CDR1 SGHRS, CDR2 YFSETQ. The CDR3 here is CASKGTGQGMYHGYTF. The CDR3 coding sequence is TGCGCCAGCAAGGGGACCGGACAGGGAATGTACCATGGCTACACCTTC.

Worth noting for this clonotype: A read error is possible here, since a much larger clone lies one base away. The V call is TRBV10-3, the J call TRBJ1-5, with 8 bases fitting TRBD1. The germline V gene encodes CDR1 ENHRY and CDR2 SYGVKD. The CDR3 totals 15 residues. For the CDR3, the DNA is TGTGCCAGCAGTGCAGCCGGGACAGGAAATCAGCCCCAGCATTTT. It encodes CASSAAGTGNQPQHF.

This clonotype occurred many times. The chain couples TRBV10-1 to TRBJ2-7, with TRBD1 identical over 8 bases. The CDR3 extends over 15 amino acids. V lost 6 bases, J lost 0 bases, and 7 bases stayed unmatched. CDR1 WNHNN and CDR2 SYGVQD come from the germline V gene (reference sequence). The CDR3 here is CASRIRDRRSYEQYF. The CDR3 coding sequence is TGCGCCAGCAGAATCCGGGACAGGCGCTCCTACGAGCAGTACTTC.

This chain links TRBV7-2 with TRBJ1-1, with TRBD1 as a possible D gene (5 bases). The length of the CDR3 is 11 residues. Germline loops: CDR1 SGHTA, CDR2 FQGNSA. The chain's CDR3 is CAIDSNTEAFF. CDR3 in DNA: TGTGCAATCGACAGTAACACTGAAGCTTTCTTT. Full variable domain (remainder filled in from reference TRBV7-2 and TRBJ1-1): GAGVSQSPSNKVTEKGKDVELRCDPISGHTALYWYRQSLGQGLEFLIYFQGNSAPDKSGLPSDRFSAERTGGSVSTLTIQRTQQEDSAVYLCAIDSNTEAFFGQGTRLTVV.

This chain links TRBV19 with TRBJ1-6, with 8 positions matching TRBD1. The CDR3 has 13 amino acids. The germline CDR1 and CDR2 sequences are LNHDA and SQIVND (reference sequence). The J segment lost 6 bases and the V segment lost 11 bases, leaving 6 bases of the junction unmatched. The CDR3 here is CAWQGAVNSPLHF. Written as DNA, the CDR3 is TGTGCCTGGCAGGGGGCTGTTAATTCACCCCTCCACTTT.

There are a few counts of this clonotype. CDR3 region: CASSRSAERLIDGYTF. CDR3 DNA sequence: TGTGCCAGCAGCCGTTCTGCGGAGAGGCTGATTGATGGCTACACCTTC. This chain joins TRBV27 and TRBJ1-2; D is uncertain. This CDR3 has 16 residues. The ends were cut back, 6 bases at V and 6 bases at J, with 23 bases in the middle. Germline V lookup: CDR1 MNHEY, CDR2 SMNVEV (reference sequence).

The rearrangement joins TRBV25-1 to TRBJ2-2; TRBD2 matches at 10 bases. Trimming took 8 bases from V and 1 from J; bases not matched to a gene: 7. Germline loops: CDR1 MGHDK, CDR2 SYGVNS. The CDR3 length is 16 residues. CDR3 loop: CASGEAGGRNTGELFF. CDR3 DNA sequence: TGTGCCAGCGGCGAAGCGGGGGGGCGGAACACCGGGGAGCTGTTTTTT.